This T cell receptor beta chain derives from a study of T cell responses to AZD1222 COVID-19 vaccine (dated by TCRdb to the early 2020s). Regarding the research as a whole: TCR sequencing was performed for roughly 250 trial participants, of whom some 200 were given two doses of AZD1222 and around 25 were given two doses of MenACWY control vaccine. Trial participants were enrolled into age subgroups of 18-55, 56-69 and 70-plus years, which contained about 150, 28 and 57 TCR-sequenced participants, respectively.

The CDR3 numbers 14 residues from cysteine through phenylalanine. Only the CDR3 DNA is retained, 42 bases long and in frame from the first base. From the germline V gene (reference sequence), CDR1 is LNHDA and CDR2 is SQIVND. The junction carries 10 bases between V and J, which are trimmed by 6 bases and 4 bases respectively. General study outcomes and caveats: Reportedly, close to half of the unique spike-specific TCRs recognized epitopes lying outside the regions that are mutated in the B.1.351 and B.1.1.7 variants. Most participants were white British and females outnumbered males, and the authors suggested that clonal diversity may have been underestimated. Conclusions about previously exposed vaccinees are limited, since just six or seven AZD1222 recipients were seropositive for SARS-CoV-2 at baseline. In the small 56-69-year group, the increase in depth fell short of significance, most likely because of low power. Because no day 14 peak-response samples were available, the repertoires could be characterized only after the peak T cell response. After two AZD1222 doses, both the breadth and the depth of spike-specific TCRs were significantly higher than at day 0 and than in MenACWY recipients. Vaccine-associated CD4 TCRs spanned the whole spike protein, with dominant responses in regions 160-218 and 743-854.

The table lists this clone with a few counts. Its antigen remains undetermined. No per-base quality is available; no much larger clone lies one base away. The CDR3 regions of human TCRbeta chains were analyzed by immunosequencing. The authors processed their data as follows. TCRs in the repertoires were matched against a reference library of SARS-CoV-2-specific TCRs that had been generated with the MIRA antigen-specificity platform. Breadth was defined as the fraction of unique TCRs that were SARS-CoV-2-associated. Depth was defined as the fraction of total T cells that were SARS-CoV-2-associated. Using the MIRA data, every spike-specific TCR was mapped to the spike region that the TCR reacted to and assigned to either a CD4 or a CD8 class. Log10-transformed breadth and depth values were compared by one-way ANOVA with Sidak's multiple comparisons tests. The table comes from immuneACCESS by way of TCRdb, which keeps in-frame sequences with V and J called. Part of the clones is missing from these tables; in studies checked, under half for an unresolved V gene and the rest for unknown reasons. That table gives V, J and clone size, and the DNA gave D and trimming. The sample data list some 69,000 clones, and 80% of these were observed just once. The ten biggest clones cover about 14% of the sample.

This sample's time point label indicates: about 28 days (+/-7) after the second vaccine dose. AZD1222 recipients given second doses at about 4 weeks or at about 12 weeks were pooled, since spike-specific TCR depth and breadth were not found to differ between the two schedules. Samples from vaccinated people were obtained from the UK trials COV001 and COV002, which included a single-blind randomized controlled phase 2/3 trial of AZD1222 (ChAdOx1 nCoV-19) in healthy adults. For TCRbeta chain sequencing, PBMC samples from trial participants were taken at day 0 and at day 28 after the second dose. This receptor chain uses TRBV19 and TRBJ1-6; the D gene is possibly TRBD1, with 5 bases matching. The source was peripheral blood, collected 28 days after the second AZD1222 dose. This receptor was obtained from an adult who received the AZD1222 COVID-19 vaccine. CDR3 protein: CASREAGYNSPLHF. Read as DNA, the sequence is TGTGCCAGTAGGGAAGCAGGGTATAATTCACCCCTCCACTTT.